The sequence of this TCR beta chain was determined in a study of T cells in Graves' hyperthyroidism and ophthalmopathy. Study-wide points: Blood also showed most of the thyroid clonotypes that were expanded above 0.001.

This clonotype showed up just a few times. Its antigen is currently unknown. TCR beta CDR3 regions were amplified from RNA. First-round RT-PCR of the TCR CDR3 relied on the HTBI primer set. TCRdb reprocessed the multiplex PCR reads via MiXCR and lists one record per CDR3 protein. The repertoire has 550,000 to 800,000 distinct CDR3 sequences, roughly 17% of them found once; the top ten carry around 15%. Germline-derived CDR1 and CDR2 are SNHLY and FYNNEI. V was shortened by 5 bases and J by 5 bases, with 16 bases between the two germline ends. This CDR3 region has 14 residues. Graves' hyperthyroidism showing no ophthalmopathy progression within 18 months was considered stable. The hyperthyroidism was newly diagnosed and had lasted under 2 months; the patients were aged 18 to 65. Uncontrolled infection, other autoimmune disease, pregnancy or lactation led to exclusion.

This sequence originates from a man aged 45-65 years with Graves' hyperthyroidism. This sequence joins TRBV2 and TRBJ2-7; D perhaps matches TRBD2 (6 bases). Sequenced sample: blood. CDR3 protein: CASSKGSSVHEQYF. In DNA, the CDR3 is TGTGCCAGCAGTAAGGGGTCTAGCGTGCACGAGCAGTACTTC.